This is a list of T cell receptor beta chains from one sample in a study of regulatory and conventional T cells in RAG deficiency. Clones were sequenced by immunoSEQ multiplex PCR, and TCRdb holds only the in-frame ones, with some missing. The data hold about 29,000 clones, with about 95% observed a single time. The same specimen was also included in a second study, on regulatory T cells.

Sequences were obtained from CD25- CD4+ T cells sorted from blood. The receptor source for this set is a human donor in good health. CDR3s leave out the opening cysteine and the closing phenylalanine or tryptophan. D genes are given only for firm matches.

v_gene: TRBV2; d_gene: .; j_gene: TRBJ1-1; CDR3aa: ASSGGAGVEAF
v_gene: TRBV6-5; d_gene: .; j_gene: TRBJ1-3; CDR3aa: ASSPGTGNTIY
v_gene: TRBV6-1; d_gene: .; j_gene: TRBJ1-1; CDR3aa: ASSEPGKSNTEAF
v_gene: TRBV6-6; d_gene: .; j_gene: TRBJ1-1; CDR3aa: ASSTGGSDTEAF
v_gene: TRBV18; d_gene: .; j_gene: TRBJ1-4; CDR3aa: ASSPRPASSGGKLF
v_gene: TRBV15; d_gene: .; j_gene: TRBJ1-5; CDR3aa: ATSPGYSNQPQH
v_gene: TRBV20-1; d_gene: .; j_gene: TRBJ2-1; CDR3aa: SALNYNEQF
v_gene: TRBV10-3; d_gene: .; j_gene: TRBJ1-6; CDR3aa: AISEYGQGSPLH
v_gene: TRBV29-1; d_gene: .; j_gene: TRBJ2-5; CDR3aa: SLDRGTRETQY
v_gene: TRBV29-1; d_gene: TRBD1; j_gene: TRBJ1-5; CDR3aa: SVGQGGQPQH
v_gene: TRBV6-1; d_gene: .; j_gene: TRBJ2-7; CDR3aa: ATAYVFTGYEQY
v_gene: TRBV6-1; d_gene: TRBD1; j_gene: TRBJ1-5; CDR3aa: ASSFGTDSNQPQH
v_gene: TRBV2; d_gene: TRBD2; j_gene: TRBJ2-3; CDR3aa: ASSENVAGTDTQY
v_gene: TRBV7-8; d_gene: TRBD2; j_gene: TRBJ2-1; CDR3aa: ASSSNGRNEQF
v_gene: TRBV6-4; d_gene: .; j_gene: TRBJ1-4; CDR3aa: ASRGLGVDNEKLF
v_gene: TRBV27; d_gene: .; j_gene: .; CDR3aa: ASSPTSLREPQY
v_gene: TRBV7-6; d_gene: TRBD1; j_gene: TRBJ2-7; CDR3aa: ASSHDRGFYEQY
v_gene: TRBV4-1; d_gene: TRBD2; j_gene: TRBJ2-2; CDR3aa: ASSQDSHGTGGPGDTGELF
v_gene: TRBV7-3; d_gene: TRBD1; j_gene: TRBJ1-6; CDR3aa: ASSPQGANSPLH
v_gene: TRBV7-9; d_gene: TRBD1; j_gene: TRBJ1-1; CDR3aa: ASSTQTGETEAF
v_gene: TRBV14; d_gene: .; j_gene: TRBJ2-7; CDR3aa: ASTPGGPIEQY
v_gene: TRBV11-1; d_gene: TRBD1; j_gene: .; CDR3aa: ASSLDTGGFYEQY
v_gene: TRBV6-5; d_gene: TRBD1; j_gene: TRBJ1-5; CDR3aa: ASSLDRGNQPQH
v_gene: TRBV27; d_gene: .; j_gene: TRBJ2-2; CDR3aa: ASSFLVAANTGELF
v_gene: TRBV6-1; d_gene: .; j_gene: TRBJ1-2; CDR3aa: ASNLDSYGYT
v_gene: TRBV5-1; d_gene: TRBD2; j_gene: TRBJ2-1; CDR3aa: ASSLDASGGFTRSYNEQF
v_gene: TRBV30; d_gene: TRBD1; j_gene: TRBJ1-3; CDR3aa: AWSLRDRLSSGNTIY
v_gene: TRBV30; d_gene: .; j_gene: TRBJ1-2; CDR3aa: AWRPAGATNYGYT
v_gene: TRBV14; d_gene: .; j_gene: TRBJ2-2; CDR3aa: ASSRSLSNTGELF
v_gene: TRBV6-1; d_gene: .; j_gene: TRBJ1-2; CDR3aa: ASSGLPKVNGYT
v_gene: TRBV6-1; d_gene: TRBD1; j_gene: TRBJ1-6; CDR3aa: ASSEGTGGWTYNSPLH
v_gene: TRBV18; d_gene: .; j_gene: TRBJ1-3; CDR3aa: ASSQGVDSSGNTIY
v_gene: TRBV2; d_gene: .; j_gene: TRBJ1-2; CDR3aa: ASRRDSYGYT
v_gene: TRBV10-3; d_gene: .; j_gene: TRBJ2-2; CDR3aa: AISGAGNTGELF
v_gene: TRBV19; d_gene: .; j_gene: TRBJ1-5; CDR3aa: ASSIVGGRGNQPQH
v_gene: TRBV5-4; d_gene: .; j_gene: TRBJ2-6; CDR3aa: ASSLHSGTGANVLT
v_gene: TRBV7-2; d_gene: .; j_gene: TRBJ1-5; CDR3aa: ASRPNRAGQPQH
v_gene: TRBV19; d_gene: .; j_gene: TRBJ1-2; CDR3aa: ASSIQGKNGYT
v_gene: TRBV5-6; d_gene: .; j_gene: TRBJ1-2; CDR3aa: ASSLEWDTYGYT
v_gene: TRBV10-3; d_gene: .; j_gene: TRBJ1-2; CDR3aa: AISESGRVSGYT
v_gene: TRBV7-9; d_gene: TRBD1; j_gene: TRBJ1-5; CDR3aa: ASTKGQNQPQH
v_gene: TRBV18; d_gene: .; j_gene: TRBJ2-7; CDR3aa: ASSTPPHSYEQY
v_gene: TRBV5-4; d_gene: TRBD1; j_gene: TRBJ1-2; CDR3aa: ASSFFDRGNLYGYT
v_gene: TRBV5-1; d_gene: TRBD2; j_gene: TRBJ2-3; CDR3aa: ASSIPGTSRDTQY
v_gene: TRBV11-2; d_gene: TRBD1; j_gene: TRBJ1-5; CDR3aa: ASSVGQGWASQH
v_gene: TRBV25-1; d_gene: .; j_gene: TRBJ1-1; CDR3aa: ASSDRAGNTEAF